The clone carrying this T cell receptor (beta chain) was found a few times. Its antigen is currently unknown. This entry comes from a study of identical twins. General study results and limits: Weaker excess twin sharing was observed in beta out-of-frame sequences. Twin-shared out-of-frame alpha sequences showed excess low generation probability. It was cross-sectional statistical analysis, not following the same donors, that the conclusions relied on.

TCRdb used MiXCR to reprocess the 5' RACE reads, holding one entry per CDR3 protein. The profile shows about 690,000 distinct CDR3 sequences, 6.1% of them singletons. With no exceptions, donors were healthy Caucasians. Germline V gene data show CDR1 as MNHEY and CDR2 as SVGEGT. Trimming removed 2 bases at V and 5 bases at J, with 13 bases between. The CDR3 contains 15 residues. The rearrangement joins TRBV6-2 or TRBV6-3 to TRBJ2-1; D is unresolved. The source is a man aged 18 to 30 in good health. Sequenced input: naive T cells sorted from blood. This CDR3 reads CASSYLQDLHNEQFF. The DNA for the CDR3 is TGTGCCAGCAGTTACCTCCAAGACCTGCACAATGAGCAGTTCTTC.